Sequencing of this T cell receptor beta chain was carried out in a study of blood T cells in healthy people across ages. Whole-study results and caveats: Unsorted PBMCs blocked a conclusive comparison of naive and antigen-experienced cells. In these data, TCR beta diversity tracked strongly with naive T cell percentage.

Comments on this clonotype: The target antigen is unknown.

The CDR3 is 17 residues long. CDR1 and CDR2 from the germline V gene are SGHRS and YFSETQ. V dropped 0 bases and J dropped 7; count of bases not matched to a gene: 11. A J-beta primer mix and a sample-barcoded 5' primer were used in a second PCR of about 7 to 12 cycles. From the 5' RACE reads, TCRdb called clonotypes with MiXCR, one entry per CDR3 protein. The table includes about 750,000 distinct CDR3 sequences, roughly 50% detected once. The rearrangement joins TRBV5-1 to TRBJ2-1; TRBD2 matches at 9 bases. Material for sequencing was blood. The sequence was collected from a man older than 75 in good health. CDR3 residues: CASSLALRGRARNEQFF. CDR3 bases: TGCGCCAGCAGCTTGGCCTTACGCGGGAGGGCCCGAAATGAGCAGTTCTTC.